The 17 T cell receptor beta chains below come from one sample, sequenced in a study of cytomegalovirus exposure and HLA in healthy donors. Use of 60 Vbeta and 13 Jbeta primers characterized the PCR. Repertoires were generated with immunoSEQ multiplex PCR, while TCRdb's copy carries only in-frame clones and drops some. The table has 200,000 to 250,000 clones, 75% to 85% seen once. Sequencing was performed on PBMCs. The receptors were sampled from a middle-aged woman in good health and CMV-seronegative.

V gene TRBV18 combines with J gene TRBJ1-2, with D perhaps matching TRBD1 (5 bases). This CDR3 has 15 residues. Germline V gives CDR1 KGHSH, CDR2 LQKENI. V lost 4 bases and J 0 bases, leaving 12 bases between the germline ends. CDR3 nucleotide sequence: TGTGCCAGCTCACTGGGGCAGTCCTCTAACTATGGCTACACCTTC. As protein: CASSLGQSSNYGYTF.

A word on this clone: Additional DNA sequences in this sample encode the identical CDR3. V and J are TRBV5-1 and TRBJ1-5, with 9 nucleotides matching TRBD1. Unmatched junction bases numbered 4, after V lost 4 bases and J lost 5 bases. The germline gives CDR1 SGHRS, CDR2 YFSETQ. There are 14 residues in the CDR3. The CDR3 spells CASSLRTGDQPQHF. The CDR3 nucleotides read TGCGCCAGCAGCCTAAGGACAGGGGATCAGCCCCAGCATTTT.

This clone was seen just once. The chain has TRBV2 and TRBJ1-4, with D unclear. Trimming pared 4 bases from V and 17 bases from J, leaving 14 bases between. The CDR3 is made up of 11 amino acids. Germline CDR1 is SNHLY and CDR2 is FYNNEI. The CDR3 spells CASSGGTVNFF. The CDR3 nucleotides read TGTGCCAGCAGTGGTGGTACGGTGAATTTTTTT.

V is TRBV29-1 and J is TRBJ2-2, with D possibly matching TRBD2 (6 bases). This CDR3 spans 15 amino acids. CDR1 and CDR2 (germline): SQVTM, ANQGSEA. V lost 7 bases, J lost 5 bases, and 20 bases lay in between. CDR3 residues: CSGAESSVGTGELFF. Here the CDR3 DNA reads TGCAGCGGGGCGGAGTCTAGCGTTGGGACCGGGGAGCTGTTTTTT.

CDR3 nucleotide sequence: TGTGCCAGACCCGGACAGGGGCAGCTCTCTGGGGCCAACGTCCTGACTTTC. It codes for CARPGQGQLSGANVLTF. J is TRBJ2-6 and V is TRBV25-1; 9 bases are a match to TRBD1. CDR3 size: 17 residues. The V gene's germline CDR1 is MGHDK and CDR2 SYGVNS. V gave up 9 bases and J gave up 0 bases; unmatched junction bases: 9.

This chain links TRBV7-8 with TRBJ2-1; 8 bases align to TRBD2. Germline V gene lookup returns CDR1 SGHVS and CDR2 FQNEAQ. V gave up 4 bases and J gave up 13 bases; unmatched junction bases: 3. The CDR3 is 11 amino acids. CDR3: CASSSRTSQFF. DNA for the CDR3: TGTGCCAGCAGCTCCAGGACTAGCCAGTTCTTC.

This clone was counted a single time. The J gene is TRBJ1-4, the V gene TRBV28, with a weak D call TRBD1 (6 bases). From germline, CDR1 is MDHEN and CDR2 SYDVKM. V lost 1 base to trimming and J lost 7 bases, with 10 bases between them. This CDR3 spans 14 amino acids. The CDR3 DNA follows: TGTGCCAGCAGTTTATCGAGGGACATTGAAAAACTGTTTTTT. Translated, it gives CASSLSRDIEKLFF.

This clone has a handful of counts. The chain recombines TRBV5-1 with TRBJ1-2, with TRBD1 identical over 7 bases. The V gene's germline CDR1 is SGHRS and CDR2 YFSETQ. The CDR3 has 16 residues. The V and J ends lost 0 bases and 6 bases, in that order; junction bases with no gene match: 11. The CDR3 DNA is TGCGCCAGCAGCTTGGCCCCAAACAGGGGCAAGAATGGCTACACCTTC. It specifies CASSLAPNRGKNGYTF. The whole variable domain, filled in from reference TRBV5-1 and TRBJ1-2, reads KAGVTQTPRYLIKTRGQQVTLSCSPISGHRSVSWYQQTPGQGLQFLFEYFSETQRNKGNFPGRFSGRQFSNSRSEMNVSTLELGDSALYLCASSLAPNRGKNGYTFGSGTRLTVV.

The V call is TRBV10-3, the J call TRBJ2-7; D may be TRBD1 (5 bases). The CDR3 has 14 amino acids. The ends were cut back, 0 bases at V and 2 bases at J, with 8 bases in the middle. Germline V CDR1 and CDR2: ENHRY, SYGVKD. The CDR3 here is CAISESTATYEQYF. DNA of the CDR3: TGTGCCATCAGTGAGTCGACAGCTACCTACGAGCAGTACTTC.

V gene TRBV21-1 combines with J gene TRBJ2-7; the D segment call TRBD1 is taken from the table without a DNA check. TRBV21-1 is a listed pseudogene. This CDR3 is built from 14 residues. Here the CDR3 reads CASSKDTGPYEQYF. The CDR3 DNA reads TGTGCCAGCAGCAAAGATACAGGGCCCTACGAGCAGTACTTC.

The chain combines TRBV10-3 with TRBJ2-2, with 8 bases aligning to TRBD2. Trimming cost V 3 bases and J 0 bases; bases outside gene matches: 24. The CDR3 has 23 residues. Germline CDR1 and CDR2: ENHRY and SYGVKD. CDR3 nucleotide sequence: TGTGCCATCAGTGACCCCTTTCTTGTTCCCCGGGAGGGCCGTGATTCGAACACCGGGGAGCTGTTTTTT. It is translated as CAISDPFLVPREGRDSNTGELFF.

This clone turned up a few times. This sequence joins TRBV25-1 and TRBJ1-1, with D perhaps matching TRBD1 (6 bases). Germline loops: CDR1 MGHDK, CDR2 SYGVNS. The CDR3 consists of 16 residues. Trimming stripped 2 bases from V and 0 bases from J, with 13 bases between. CDR3 loop: CASSERQGRVNTEAFF. CDR3 sequence (DNA): TGTGCCAGCAGTGAACGGCAGGGGAGAGTGAACACTGAAGCTTTCTTT.

The V call is TRBV5-1, the J call TRBJ1-4; TRBD1 might be the D (5 bases). V was clipped by 0 bases and J by 5 bases, with 14 bases between them. Germline V gives CDR1 SGHRS, CDR2 YFSETQ. CDR3 length equals 16 residues. CDR3 protein: CASSLGGGLRNEKLFF. The CDR3 DNA follows: TGCGCCAGCAGCTTGGGGGGGGGACTGAGGAATGAAAAACTGTTTTTT.

The V and J genes are TRBV28 and TRBJ2-7; a possible D gene is TRBD1 (6 bases). Germline V lookup: CDR1 MDHEN, CDR2 SYDVKM. The CDR3 is made up of 17 amino acids. V lost 6 bases and J 1 base, leaving 22 bases between the germline ends. This CDR3 is CASSQPSGVRGSYEQYF. The DNA of the CDR3 is TGTGCCAGCAGCCAGCCTTCAGGGGTACGTGGGTCCTACGAGCAGTACTTC.

The rearrangement links TRBV28 to TRBJ2-2, with 10 bases that match TRBD1. Germline V lookup: CDR1 MDHEN, CDR2 SYDVKM. The V segment lost 3 bases and the J segment 5 bases; nucleotides outside the gene matches: 6. This CDR3 has 16 amino acids. The CDR3 protein is CASSFRGQGRTGELFF. The CDR3, as DNA: TGTGCCAGCAGTTTTAGGGGACAGGGGAGGACCGGGGAGCTGTTTTTT.

The genes are TRBV5-5 and TRBJ1-1, with TRBD1 identical over 8 bases. Germline loops: CDR1 SGHKS, CDR2 YYEKEE (reference sequence). This CDR3 is 12 amino acids long. J lost 6 bases, V lost 4 bases, and 2 bases had no gene match. CDR3: CASSRTGSEAFF. Here the CDR3 DNA reads TGTGCCAGCAGCCGGACAGGGTCTGAAGCTTTCTTT.

The rearrangement joins TRBV4-2 to TRBJ2-5; 15 bases are a match to TRBD2. After removal of 4 bases from V and 4 bases from J, the junction contained 4 bases not matched to a gene. CDR1 and CDR2 (germline): LGHNA, YNFKEQ. This CDR3 has 16 amino acids. CDR3 amino acids: CASSRTGLAGGETQYF. The CDR3 DNA is TGTGCCAGCAGCCGCACGGGACTAGCGGGAGGAGAGACCCAGTACTTC.